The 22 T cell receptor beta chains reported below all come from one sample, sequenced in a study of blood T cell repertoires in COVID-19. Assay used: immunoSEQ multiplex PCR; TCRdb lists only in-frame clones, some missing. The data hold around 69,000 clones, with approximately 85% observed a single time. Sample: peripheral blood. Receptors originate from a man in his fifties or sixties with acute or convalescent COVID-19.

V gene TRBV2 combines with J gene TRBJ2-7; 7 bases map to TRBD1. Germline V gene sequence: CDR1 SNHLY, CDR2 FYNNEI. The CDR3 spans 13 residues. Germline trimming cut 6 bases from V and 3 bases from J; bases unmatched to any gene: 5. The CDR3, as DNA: TGTGCCAGCAGCGACTGGACAGGCTACGAGCAGTACGTC. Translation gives CASSDWTGYEQYV.

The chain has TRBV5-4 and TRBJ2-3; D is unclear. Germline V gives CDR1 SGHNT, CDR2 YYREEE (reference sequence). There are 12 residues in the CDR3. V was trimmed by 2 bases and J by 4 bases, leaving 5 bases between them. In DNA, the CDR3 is TGTGCCAGCAGCTTTCAGGCAGATACGCAGTATTTT. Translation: CASSFQADTQYF.

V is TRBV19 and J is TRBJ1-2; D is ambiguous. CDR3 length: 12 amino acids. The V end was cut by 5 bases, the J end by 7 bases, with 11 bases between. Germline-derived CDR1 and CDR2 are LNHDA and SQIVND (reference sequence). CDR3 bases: TGTGCCAGTAGTGCGGAAATTCGTGGCTACACCTTC. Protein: CASSAEIRGYTF.

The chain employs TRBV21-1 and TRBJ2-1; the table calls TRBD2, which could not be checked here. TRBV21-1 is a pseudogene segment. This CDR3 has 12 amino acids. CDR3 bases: TGTGCCAGCAGTAGTGCGCGGGGGGCGGGGTTCTTC. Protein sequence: CASSSARGAGFF.

CDR3: CASSERVNYGYTF. DNA for the CDR3: TGTGCCAGCAGTGAACGGGTGAACTATGGCTACACCTTC. The chain has TRBV25-1 and TRBJ1-2; D is undetermined. This CDR3 contains 13 residues. Germline V lookup: CDR1 MGHDK, CDR2 SYGVNS. The V gene lost 2 bases and the J gene lost 2 bases, with 6 bases spanning the gap.

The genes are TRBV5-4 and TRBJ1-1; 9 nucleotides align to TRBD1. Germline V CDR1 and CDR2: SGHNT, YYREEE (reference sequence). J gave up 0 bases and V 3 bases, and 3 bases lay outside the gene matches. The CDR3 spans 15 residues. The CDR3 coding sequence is TGTGCCAGCAGCTGGGACAGGGAACTGAACACTGAAGCTTTCTTT. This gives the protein CASSWDRELNTEAFF. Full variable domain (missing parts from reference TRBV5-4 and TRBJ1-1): ETGVTQSPTHLIKTRGQQVTLRCSSQSGHNTVSWYQQALGQGPQFIFQYYREEENGRGNFPPRFSGLQFPNYSSELNVNALELDDSALYLCASSWDRELNTEAFFGQGTRLTVV.

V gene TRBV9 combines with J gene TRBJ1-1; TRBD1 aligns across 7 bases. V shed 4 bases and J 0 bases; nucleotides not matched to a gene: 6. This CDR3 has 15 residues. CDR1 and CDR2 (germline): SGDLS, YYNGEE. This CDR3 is CASSHLGQVNTEAFF. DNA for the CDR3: TGTGCCAGCAGCCACCTTGGACAGGTGAACACTGAAGCTTTCTTT.

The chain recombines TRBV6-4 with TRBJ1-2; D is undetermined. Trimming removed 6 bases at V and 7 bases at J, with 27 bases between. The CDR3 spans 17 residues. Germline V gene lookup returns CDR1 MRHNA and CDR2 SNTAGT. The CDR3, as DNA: TGTGCCAGCAGCGATTTCTTCGTTCGGGAGGGCCGGTCTGGCTACACCTTC. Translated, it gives CASSDFFVREGRSGYTF.

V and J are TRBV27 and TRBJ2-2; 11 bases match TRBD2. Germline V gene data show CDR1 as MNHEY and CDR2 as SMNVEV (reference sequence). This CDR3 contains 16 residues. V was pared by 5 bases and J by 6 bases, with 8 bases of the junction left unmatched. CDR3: CASSPDSGGAPGELFF. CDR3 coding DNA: TGTGCCAGCAGTCCAGATAGCGGGGGGGCCCCCGGGGAGCTGTTTTTT.

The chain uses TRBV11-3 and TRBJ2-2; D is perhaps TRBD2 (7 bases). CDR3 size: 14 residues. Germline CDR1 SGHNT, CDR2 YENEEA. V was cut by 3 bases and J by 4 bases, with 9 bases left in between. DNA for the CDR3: TGTGCCAGCAGCTTCGGGGGGCCCACCGGGGAGCTGTTTTTT. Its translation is CASSFGGPTGELFF.

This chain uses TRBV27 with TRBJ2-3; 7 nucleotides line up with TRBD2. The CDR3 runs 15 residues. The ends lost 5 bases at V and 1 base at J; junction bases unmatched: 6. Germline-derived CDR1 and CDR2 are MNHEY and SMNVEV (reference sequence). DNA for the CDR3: TGTGCCAGCAGTACTTTCCGGGGGGGCACAGATACGCAGTATTTT. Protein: CASSTFRGGTDTQYF.

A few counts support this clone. The DNA for the CDR3 is TGCAGTGCTAGTGGGGGACACGGGGAATACAATGAGCAGTTCTTC. This translates into CSASGGHGEYNEQFF. This chain connects TRBV20-1 to TRBJ2-1; a weak D match, TRBD1 (6 bases). The ends were cut back, 3 bases at V and 4 bases at J, with 16 bases in the middle. CDR3 size: 15 residues. The germline V gene has CDR1 DFQATT and CDR2 SNEGSKA (reference sequence).

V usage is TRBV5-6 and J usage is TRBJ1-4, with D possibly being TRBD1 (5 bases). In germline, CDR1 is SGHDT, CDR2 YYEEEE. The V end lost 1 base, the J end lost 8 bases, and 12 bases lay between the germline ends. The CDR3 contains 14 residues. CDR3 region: CASSLRGLREKLFF. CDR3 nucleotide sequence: TGTGCCAGCAGCTTGCGGGGGTTGAGAGAAAAACTGTTTTTT.

In DNA, the CDR3 is TGTGCCAGCAGCCCAGAGGTGACCCAGTACTTC. As protein: CASSPEVTQYF. The rearrangement uses TRBV25-1 and TRBJ2-5; D gene uncertain. Germline CDR1 and CDR2: MGHDK and SYGVNS. The CDR3 contains 11 residues. Trimming removed 6 bases from V and 7 bases from J, with 9 bases in between.

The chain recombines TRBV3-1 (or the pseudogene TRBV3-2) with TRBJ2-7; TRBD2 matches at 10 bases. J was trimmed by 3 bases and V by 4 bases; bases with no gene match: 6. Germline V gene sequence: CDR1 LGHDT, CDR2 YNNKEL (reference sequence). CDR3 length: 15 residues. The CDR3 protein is CASSLASGGYYEQYF. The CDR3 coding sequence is TGTGCCAGCAGCCTCGCTAGCGGGGGCTACTACGAGCAGTACTTC.

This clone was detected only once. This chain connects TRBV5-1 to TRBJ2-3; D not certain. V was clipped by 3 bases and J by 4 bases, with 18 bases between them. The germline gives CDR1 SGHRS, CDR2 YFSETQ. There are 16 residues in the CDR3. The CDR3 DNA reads TGCGCCAGCAGCTCCGGGTCGGTAGCAGTCTCAGATACGCAGTATTTT. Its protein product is CASSSGSVAVSDTQYF.

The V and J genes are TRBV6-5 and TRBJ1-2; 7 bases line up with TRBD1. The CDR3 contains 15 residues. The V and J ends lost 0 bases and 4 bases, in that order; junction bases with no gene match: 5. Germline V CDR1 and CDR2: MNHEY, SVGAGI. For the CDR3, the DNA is TGTGCCAGCAGTTACTCGGGGCAGGGGGTCTATGGCTACACCTTC. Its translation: CASSYSGQGVYGYTF.

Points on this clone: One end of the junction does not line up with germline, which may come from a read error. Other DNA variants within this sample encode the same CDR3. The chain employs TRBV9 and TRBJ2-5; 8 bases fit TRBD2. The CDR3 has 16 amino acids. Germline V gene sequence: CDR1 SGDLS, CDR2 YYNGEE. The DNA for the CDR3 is TGTGCCAGCAGTAAGAGCGGGGGTTCCCACCAGGAGACTCAGTACTTC. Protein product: CASSKSGGSHQETQYF.

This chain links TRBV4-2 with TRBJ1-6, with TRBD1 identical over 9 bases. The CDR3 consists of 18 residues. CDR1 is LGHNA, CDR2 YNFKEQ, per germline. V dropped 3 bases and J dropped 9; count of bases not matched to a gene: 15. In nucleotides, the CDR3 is TGTGCCAGCAGCCATACCACAGGGGGCGAAACCGGAAGTTCACCCCTCCACTTT. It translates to CASSHTTGGETGSSPLHF.

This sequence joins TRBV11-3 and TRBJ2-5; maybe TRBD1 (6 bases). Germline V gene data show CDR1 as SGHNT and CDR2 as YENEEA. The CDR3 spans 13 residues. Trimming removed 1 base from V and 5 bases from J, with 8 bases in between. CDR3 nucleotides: TGTGCCAGCAGCTTAGTTGGGGGCGAGACCCAGTACTTC. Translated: CASSLVGGETQYF. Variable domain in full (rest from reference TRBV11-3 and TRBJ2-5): EAGVVQSPRYKIIEKKQPVAFWCNPISGHNTLYWYLQNLGQGPELLIRYENEEAVDDSQLPKDRFSAERLKGVDSTLKIQPAELGDSAVYLCASSLVGGETQYFGPGTRLLVL.

The CDR3 nucleotides are TGCAGCGTGATGAAGACAGGGTTAAACTACGAGCAGTACTTC. The encoded protein is CSVMKTGLNYEQYF. This chain joins TRBV29-1 and TRBJ2-7; the match to TRBD1 covers 7 bases. Unmatched junction bases numbered 11, after V lost 6 bases and J lost 3 bases. CDR3 length: 14 amino acids. Germline V gene lookup returns CDR1 SQVTM and CDR2 ANQGSEA.

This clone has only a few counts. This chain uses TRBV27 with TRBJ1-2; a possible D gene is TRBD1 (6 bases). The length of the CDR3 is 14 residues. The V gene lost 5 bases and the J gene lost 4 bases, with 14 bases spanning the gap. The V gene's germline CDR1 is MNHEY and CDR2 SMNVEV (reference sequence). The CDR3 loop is CASSPSRGIYGYTF. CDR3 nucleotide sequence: TGTGCCAGCAGTCCTTCCAGGGGTATCTATGGCTACACCTTC.